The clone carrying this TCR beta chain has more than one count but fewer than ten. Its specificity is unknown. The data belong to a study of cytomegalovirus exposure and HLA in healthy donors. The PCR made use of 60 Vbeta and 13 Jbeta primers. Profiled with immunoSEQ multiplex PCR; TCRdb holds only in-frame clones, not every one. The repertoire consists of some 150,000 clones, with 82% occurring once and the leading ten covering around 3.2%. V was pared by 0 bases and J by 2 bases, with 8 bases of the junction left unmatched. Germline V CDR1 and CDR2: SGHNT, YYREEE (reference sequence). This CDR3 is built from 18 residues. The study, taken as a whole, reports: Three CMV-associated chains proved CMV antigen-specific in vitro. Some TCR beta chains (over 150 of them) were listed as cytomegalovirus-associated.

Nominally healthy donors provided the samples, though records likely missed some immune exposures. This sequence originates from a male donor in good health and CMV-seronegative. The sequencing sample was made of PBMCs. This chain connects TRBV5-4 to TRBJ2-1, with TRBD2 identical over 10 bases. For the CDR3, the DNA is TGTGCCAGCAGCTTGGCCTTGGTAGCGGGGGGTCCCTACAATGAGCAGTTCTTC. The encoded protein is CASSLALVAGGPYNEQFF.